This T cell receptor (beta chain) was sequenced in a study of CD4 T cells in relation to SARS-CoV-2 and coronaviruses (dated by TCRdb to 2020 to 2023). Some background on the complete study: The ViraFEST assay cultured PBMCs with antigen for 10 days, then sequenced TCR beta CDR3s to find antigen-specific clonal expansions. Using patient-derived lymphoblastoid cell lines, the shared crossreactive spike epitopes were mapped to their HLA restriction. Expansion assays from other donors in the study were sequenced with a different, Illumina-based TCR-beta assay. The Adaptive Biotechnologies TCR-sequencing kit was used to sequence samples from a few pre-COVID donors and the naive versus memory experiments, whereas other data were Illumina-based. At the level of individual TCR clonotypes, the study measured memory CD4+ T cell crossreactivity between SARS-CoV-2 spike protein and common cold coronavirus spike proteins. An HIV-1 Nef peptide pool or a culture without peptide was used as the negative reference condition.

To prepare the library, the immunoSEQ multiplex PCR assay was applied. The original methods were these. During preprocessing, nonproductive sequences were removed, as were CDR3s that did not start with C, did not end with F or W, or were shorter than 7 amino acids. The MANAFEST web app was used to call antigen-specific clonotypes on the basis of expansion compared with the reference and with other culture wells. A clone was considered positive if significant expansion relative to the reference culture was observed in 2 of 3 replicate wells at an FDR below 0.05. For a clone to be considered positive, significant expansion relative to all other tandem wells and an odds ratio above 5 were also required. Pairwise Levenshtein distance, computed with the stringdist R package after three terminal residues were trimmed from each end, was used as the measure of CDR3 homology. TCRdb re-hosts the immuneACCESS table, in-frame sequences only. Its copies lack some clones; in the studies checked, an unresolved V gene accounts for under half of them, and the cause for the rest is not known. That table gives V, J and clone size, and the DNA gave D and trimming. In this sample the table shows more than 20,000 clones, under 85% of which occur a single time. The top ten constitute roughly an eighth of the sample.

Results and caveats for the whole study, not just this receptor: Small numbers of patients and of tested TCRs were a limitation of the study. Because the crossreactivity analysis focused on spike protein, crossreactivity against other viral proteins was not assessed. Pre-pandemic and post-infection samples were not both contributed by any donor, so tracing of the source of pre-existing responses was limited. Crossreactive clones showed significantly weaker SARS-CoV-2-driven expansion than monoreactive clones, consistent with antigenic imprinting. Roughly 65% of donors had memory CD4+ clonotypes that crossrecognized SARS-CoV-2 and at least one common cold coronavirus spike.

CD4+ T cells from unexposed donors were collected before the COVID-19 pandemic (2011-2018). After less than eleven days of culture, CD4+ T cells were isolated with the EasySep CD4+ T cell isolation kit. As cell number allowed, CD4+ T cells from unexposed donors were tested for reactivity to SARS-CoV-2 S and N and to four common cold coronavirus spike pools. Approximately 2 million PBMCs per well were cultured in IMDM with approximately 5% human AB serum and about 9.2 IU/ml IL-2. Half of the culture medium was replaced with fresh IL-2-containing medium on days 3 and 7. Triplicate replicate wells were generally used for each peptide culture condition. Leukapheresis product for the unexposed donors was purchased commercially. Ficoll-Paque PLUS gradient centrifugation was used to isolate PBMCs from leukapheresis product or whole blood. PBMCs were either cryopreserved at -140°C or used fresh in the expansion assay. The QIAamp Micro DNA Kit was used to extract genomic DNA from the CD4+ T cells.

From the cysteine up to the phenylalanine, the CDR3 has a length of 16 residues. Of all the DNA, just the CDR3 is kept, 48 bases in frame from base 1. After removal of 5 bases from V and 1 base from J, the junction retains 4 bases not matched to a gene. CDR1 is given as SGHAT and CDR2 as FQNNGV, both from the germline V gene. Regarding this clone: Its antigen target is currently unknown. One base away there is no much larger clone; base qualities are not given.

The sequence links TRBV11-2 to TRBJ2-1; 11 bases in the junction line up with TRBD2. The sequencing sample was made of CD4+ T cells from PBMCs, cultured in vitro. The clonotype originates from a human donor in good health. CDR3 loop: CASSITSGSSYNEQFF. The DNA sequence reads TGTGCCAGCAGCATTACTAGCGGGAGTTCCTACAATGAGCAGTTCTTC.